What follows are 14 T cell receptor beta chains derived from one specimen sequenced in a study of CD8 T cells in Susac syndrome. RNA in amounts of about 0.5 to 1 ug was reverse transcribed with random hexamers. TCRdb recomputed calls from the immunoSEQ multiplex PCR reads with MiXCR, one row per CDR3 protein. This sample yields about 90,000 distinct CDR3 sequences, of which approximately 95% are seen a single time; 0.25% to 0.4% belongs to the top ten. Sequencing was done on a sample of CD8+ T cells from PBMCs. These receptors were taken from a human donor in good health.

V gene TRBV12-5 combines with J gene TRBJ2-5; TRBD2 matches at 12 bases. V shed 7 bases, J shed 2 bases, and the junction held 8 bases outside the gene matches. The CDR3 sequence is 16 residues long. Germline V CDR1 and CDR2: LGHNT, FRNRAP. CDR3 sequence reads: CASAEELAGGQETQYF. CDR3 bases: TGTGCTAGTGCCGAGGAACTAGCGGGGGGACAAGAGACCCAGTACTTC.

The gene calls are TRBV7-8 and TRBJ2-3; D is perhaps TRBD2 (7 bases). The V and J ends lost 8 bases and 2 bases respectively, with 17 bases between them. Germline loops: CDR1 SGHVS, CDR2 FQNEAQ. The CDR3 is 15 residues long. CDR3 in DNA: TGTGCCAGCGGTGGGGGGGGGACAATCACAGATACGCAGTATTTT. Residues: CASGGGGTITDTQYF.

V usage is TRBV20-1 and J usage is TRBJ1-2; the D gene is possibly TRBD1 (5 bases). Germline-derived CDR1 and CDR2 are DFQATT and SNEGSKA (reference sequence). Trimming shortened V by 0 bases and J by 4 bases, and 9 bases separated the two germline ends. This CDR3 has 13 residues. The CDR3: CSARDVGRYGYTF. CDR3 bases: TGCAGTGCTAGAGATGTGGGGCGCTATGGCTACACCTTC.

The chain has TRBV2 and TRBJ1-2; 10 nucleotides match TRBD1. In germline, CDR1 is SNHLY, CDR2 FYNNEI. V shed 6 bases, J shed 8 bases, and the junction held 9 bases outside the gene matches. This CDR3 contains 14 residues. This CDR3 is CASSEGQGTVGYTF. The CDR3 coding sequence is TGTGCCAGCAGCGAGGGACAGGGGACGGTAGGCTACACCTTC.

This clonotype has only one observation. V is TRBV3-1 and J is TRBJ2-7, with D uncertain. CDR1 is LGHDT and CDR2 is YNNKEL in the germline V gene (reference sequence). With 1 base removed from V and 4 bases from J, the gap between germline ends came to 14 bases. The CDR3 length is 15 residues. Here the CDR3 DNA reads TGTGCCAGCAGCCAAGGAGCAGCTGGAGTGTACGAGCAGTACTTC. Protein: CASSQGAAGVYEQYF.

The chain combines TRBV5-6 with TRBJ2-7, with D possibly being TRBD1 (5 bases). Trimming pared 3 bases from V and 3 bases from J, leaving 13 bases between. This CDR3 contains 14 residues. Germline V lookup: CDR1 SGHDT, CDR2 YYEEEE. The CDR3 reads CASSSDTPNYEQYF. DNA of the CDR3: TGTGCCAGCAGCTCGGACACGCCTAACTACGAGCAGTACTTC.

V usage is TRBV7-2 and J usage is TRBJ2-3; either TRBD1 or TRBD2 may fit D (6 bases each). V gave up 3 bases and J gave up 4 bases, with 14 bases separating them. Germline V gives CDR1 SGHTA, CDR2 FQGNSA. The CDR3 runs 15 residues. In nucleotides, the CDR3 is TGTGCCAGCAGCTTTGGGGGGCATATCCCAGATACGCAGTATTTT. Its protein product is CASSFGGHIPDTQYF.

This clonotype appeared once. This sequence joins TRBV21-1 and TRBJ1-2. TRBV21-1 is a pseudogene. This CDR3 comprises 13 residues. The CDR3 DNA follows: TGTGCCAGCAGCAAAGGAGCAATCTATGGCTACACCTTC. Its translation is CASSKGAIYGYTF.

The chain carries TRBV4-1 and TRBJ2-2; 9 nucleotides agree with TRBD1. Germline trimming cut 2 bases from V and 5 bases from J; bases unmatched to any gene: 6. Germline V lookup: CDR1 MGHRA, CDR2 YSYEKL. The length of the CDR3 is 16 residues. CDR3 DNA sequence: TGCGCCAGCAGCCAATACGACAGGGGGGGTACCGGGGAGCTGTTTTTT. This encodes CASSQYDRGGTGELFF.

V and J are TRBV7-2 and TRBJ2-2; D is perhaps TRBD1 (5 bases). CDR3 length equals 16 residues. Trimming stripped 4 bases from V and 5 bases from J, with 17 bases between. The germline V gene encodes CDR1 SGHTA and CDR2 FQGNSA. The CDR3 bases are TGTGCCAGCAGCTCCACATCAGGGTACTTGACCGGGGAGCTGTTTTTT. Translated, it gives CASSSTSGYLTGELFF.

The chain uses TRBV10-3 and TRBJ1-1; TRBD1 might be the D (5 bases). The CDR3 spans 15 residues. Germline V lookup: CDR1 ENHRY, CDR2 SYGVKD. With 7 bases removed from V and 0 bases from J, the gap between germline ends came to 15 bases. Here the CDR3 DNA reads TGTGCCATCATGAAGACAGTTGACATGAACACTGAAGCTTTCTTT. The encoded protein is CAIMKTVDMNTEAFF.

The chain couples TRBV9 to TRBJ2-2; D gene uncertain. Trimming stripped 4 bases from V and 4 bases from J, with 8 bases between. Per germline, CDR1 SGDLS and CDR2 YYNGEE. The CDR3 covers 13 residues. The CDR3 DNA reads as TGTGCCAGCAGCTCCATGGGCACCGGGGAGCTGTTTTTT. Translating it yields CASSSMGTGELFF.

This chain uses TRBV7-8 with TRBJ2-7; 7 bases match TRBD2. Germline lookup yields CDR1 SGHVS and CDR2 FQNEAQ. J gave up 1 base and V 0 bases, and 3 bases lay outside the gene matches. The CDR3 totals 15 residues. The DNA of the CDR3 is TGTGCCAGCAGCTTAGCGGCGGGGGTGTCCTACGAGCAGTACTTC. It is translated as CASSLAAGVSYEQYF. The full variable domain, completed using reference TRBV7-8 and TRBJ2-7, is GAGVSQSPRYKVAKRGQDVALRCDPISGHVSLFWYQQALGQGPEFLTYFQNEAQLDKSGLPSDRFFAERPEGSVSTLKIQRTQQEDSAVYLCASSLAAGVSYEQYFGPGTRLTVT.

For the CDR3, the DNA is TGTGCCAGCAGTCCATCGATCCGGGACAGCCAAGAGACCCAGTACTTC. This translates into CASSPSIRDSQETQYF. The chain employs TRBV27 and TRBJ2-5; 7 bases agree with TRBD1. V shed 5 bases, J shed 1 base, and the junction held 10 bases outside the gene matches. There are 16 residues in the CDR3. Germline loops: CDR1 MNHEY, CDR2 SMNVEV (reference sequence).